The clone carrying this T cell receptor (beta chain) occurred once. Its target is unknown. V lost 3 bases, J lost 0 bases, and 8 bases lay in between. The CDR3 loop spans 14 amino acids. Germline CDR1 and CDR2: SGDLS and YYNGEE. Assay used: immunoSEQ multiplex PCR; TCRdb lists only in-frame clones, some missing. The table shows under 70,000 clones, with around nine tenths occurring only once. This sample was included in a study of OX40 agonist ivuxolimab in advanced cancers. Study details: Each dose-escalation patient presented with hepatocellular carcinoma, melanoma, renal cell or head and neck cancer. Whole-study results and caveats: Doses of 0.1 to 3.0 mg/kg were accompanied by clonal expansion of CD4+ and CD8+ blood T cells by week 6. There were, on average, more expanded clones in CD8+ T cells than in CD4+.

The sample in question was CD4+ or CD8+ T cells sorted from blood, obtained in a trial of the OX40 agonist ivuxolimab. The V gene is TRBV9, the J gene TRBJ2-3; possible D gene TRBD2, 5 bases. The TCR comes from an adult with an advanced solid tumor such as melanoma, head and neck, liver or kidney cancer. CDR3 in amino acids: CASSATTSTDTQYF. CDR3 DNA sequence: TGTGCCAGCAGCGCGACTACGAGCACAGATACGCAGTATTTT.